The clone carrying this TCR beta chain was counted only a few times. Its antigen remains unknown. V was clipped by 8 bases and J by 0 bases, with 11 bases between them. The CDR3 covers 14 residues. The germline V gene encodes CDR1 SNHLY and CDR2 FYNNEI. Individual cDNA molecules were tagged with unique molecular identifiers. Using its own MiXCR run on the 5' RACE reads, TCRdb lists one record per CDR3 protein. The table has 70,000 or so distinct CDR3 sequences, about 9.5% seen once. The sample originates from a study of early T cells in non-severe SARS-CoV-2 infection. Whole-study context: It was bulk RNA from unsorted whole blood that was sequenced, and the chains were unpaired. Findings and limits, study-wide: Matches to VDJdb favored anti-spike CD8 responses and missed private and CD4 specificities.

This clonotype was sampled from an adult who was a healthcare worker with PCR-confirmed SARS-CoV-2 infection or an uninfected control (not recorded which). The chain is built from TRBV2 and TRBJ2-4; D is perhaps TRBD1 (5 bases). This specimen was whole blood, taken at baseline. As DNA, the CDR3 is TGTGCCAGCTTACAGGTTCTAGCCAAAAACATTCAGTACTTC. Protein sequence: CASLQVLAKNIQYF.